The 30 T cell receptor beta chains in this list originate from one sample, sequenced in a study of shared clonotypes between healthy human individuals (dated by TCRdb to the early 2020s). Receptor amplification or capture employed the immunoSEQ multiplex PCR assay. TCRdb carries this immuneACCESS record with in-frame sequences only. Its versions omit some clonotypes, under half of them owing to an unresolved V gene in the studies checked, with the rest unexplained. This sample is represented by just over 2,000,000 clones; 85% to 95% of them were singletons. The ten largest clones represent around 0.13% of the sample. Sequenced sample: naive CD4+ T cells sorted from blood. Per the publication, the cell subset or site label means: CD45RA+ positively selected. The receptors were gathered from a man in his late teens or twenties in good health.

The chain recombines TRBV18 with TRBJ2-7, with 12 bases that match TRBD2. The CDR3 contains 15 residues. With 2 bases clipped from V and 2 bases from J, the junction kept 1 base outside the gene matches. CDR1 is KGHSH, CDR2 LQKENI, per germline. CDR3 in DNA: TGTGCCAGCTCACCAAGACTAGCGGGAGCCTACGAGCAGTACTTC. Translation gives CASSPRLAGAYEQYF.

This sequence joins TRBV6-5 and TRBJ2-5; 7 bases are shared with TRBD2. Germline trimming cut 10 bases from V and 11 bases from J; bases unmatched to any gene: 7. The CDR3 loop spans 10 amino acids. Germline loops: CDR1 MNHEY, CDR2 SVGAGI. In DNA, the CDR3 is TGTGCCATCCAACGACTAGCACAGTACTTC. Translated: CAIQRLAQYF.

The CDR3 region is CASSWEDMGGGYTF. DNA of the CDR3: TGCGCCAGCAGCTGGGAGGACATGGGCGGAGGCTACACCTTC. V is TRBV5-1 and J is TRBJ1-2, with D perhaps TRBD1 (5 bases). V was trimmed by 3 bases and J by 8 bases, leaving 17 bases between them. Looked up from germline, CDR1 is SGHRS and CDR2 is YFSETQ. This CDR3 contains 14 residues.

As DNA, the CDR3 is TGTGCCATCAGAGGGACTGTACTTGGGGGCTACACCTTC. The encoded protein is CAIRGTVLGGYTF. The gene calls are TRBV10-3 and TRBJ1-2, with D perhaps matching TRBD1 (5 bases). Per the germline V gene, CDR1 is ENHRY and CDR2 is SYGVKD. The V end lost 6 bases, the J end lost 8 bases, and 16 bases lay between the germline ends. The CDR3 contains 13 residues.

The chain recombines TRBV28 with TRBJ1-1; D remains unclear. This CDR3 is built from 15 residues. The germline CDR1 and CDR2 sequences are MDHEN and SYDVKM. The V end lost 7 bases, the J end lost 1 base, and 16 bases lay between the germline ends. As DNA, the CDR3 is TGTGCCAGCACCCCGGGGATGTTAGGGAACACTGAAGCTTTCTTT. Translated, it gives CASTPGMLGNTEAFF.

This clone was detected only once. The same CDR3 can be traced to other DNA sequences in this sample. The chain joins TRBV9 to TRBJ1-2, with D unclear. Between the trimmed V and J ends, which lost 1 base and 2 bases, there was a span of 3 bases. CDR1 and CDR2 from the germline V gene are SGDLS and YYNGEE. This CDR3 region has 12 residues. The CDR3 DNA reads as TGTGCCAGCAGCGTATCCAACTATGGCTACACCTTC. Encoded protein: CASSVSNYGYTF.

The V call is TRBV4-3, the J call TRBJ1-5, with D tentatively TRBD1 (6 bases). This CDR3 contains 18 residues. CDR1 is LGHNA, CDR2 YSLEER, per germline. Trimming took 0 bases from V and 0 from J, leaving 15 bases between them. CDR3 bases: TGCGCCAGCAGCCAAGATAGGGGGATGGGTTATAGCAATCAGCCCCAGCATTTT. As protein: CASSQDRGMGYSNQPQHF.

This clone showed up just once. The gene calls are TRBV5-4 and TRBJ2-2, with D uncertain. Germline V gives CDR1 SGHNT, CDR2 YYREEE (reference sequence). CDR3 length: 12 residues. The germline V and J ends were trimmed by 3 bases and 6 bases, with 6 bases remaining between them. The CDR3 region is CASSSPAGELFF. The CDR3 DNA reads TGTGCCAGCAGCTCCCCGGCCGGGGAGCTGTTTTTT.

This sequence joins TRBV25-1 and TRBJ2-1; 7 bases are a match to TRBD1. Germline trimming cut 6 bases from V and 4 bases from J; bases unmatched to any gene: 9. Germline CDR1 and CDR2: MGHDK and SYGVNS. There are 15 residues in the CDR3. CDR3 region: CASSPPSRGYNEQFF. CDR3 nucleotide sequence: TGTGCCAGCAGCCCCCCGTCCAGGGGGTACAATGAGCAGTTCTTC.

The chain links TRBV9 to TRBJ1-6, with no clear D. Germline V gives CDR1 SGDLS, CDR2 YYNGEE. V dropped 0 bases and J dropped 6 bases, with 7 bases sitting between them. This CDR3 spans 14 amino acids. The CDR3 DNA reads TGTGCCAGCAGCGTAGGGGAGTTTAATTCACCCCTCCACTTT. Amino acid sequence: CASSVGEFNSPLHF.

The chain couples TRBV2 to TRBJ2-7; D is undetermined. Germline loops: CDR1 SNHLY, CDR2 FYNNEI. V dropped 7 bases and J dropped 2 bases, with 18 bases sitting between them. The CDR3 totals 15 residues. CDR3 in DNA: TGTGCCAGCACCCCCCAGAATCTAGGCACCTACGAGCAGTACTTC. This codes for CASTPQNLGTYEQYF.

The CDR3 DNA follows: TGTGCCAGCAGTTTTTCGGGGCTCGGCACAGATACGCAGTATTTT. This gives the protein CASSFSGLGTDTQYF. V gene TRBV28 combines with J gene TRBJ2-3, with D possibly called TRBD1 or TRBD2 (5 bases each). The V gene lost 3 bases and the J gene lost 1 base, with 11 bases spanning the gap. Per germline, CDR1 MDHEN and CDR2 SYDVKM. CDR3 length equals 15 residues.

The chain links TRBV2 to TRBJ1-1, with D possibly being TRBD1 (5 bases). V was cut by 5 bases and J by 0 bases, with 10 bases left in between. From germline, CDR1 is SNHLY and CDR2 FYNNEI. CDR3 length: 14 residues. This chain's CDR3 is CASSLTRVNTEAFF. CDR3 nucleotide sequence: TGTGCCAGCAGTCTGACCAGGGTGAACACTGAAGCTTTCTTT.

The V gene is TRBV27, the J gene TRBJ2-7, with D perhaps matching TRBD2 (7 bases). The germline CDR1 and CDR2 sequences are MNHEY and SMNVEV (reference sequence). The CDR3 runs 15 residues. The V and J ends lost 5 bases and 2 bases respectively, with 16 bases between them. The CDR3 reads CASSPERGGPYEQYF. CDR3 nucleotide sequence: TGTGCCAGCAGTCCCGAAAGGGGGGGCCCCTACGAGCAGTACTTC.

This chain uses TRBV30 with TRBJ2-7; D unresolved. This CDR3 has 11 residues. Germline loops: CDR1 GTSNPN, CDR2 SVGIG (reference sequence). Trimming took off 0 bases at V and 7 bases at J, with 7 bases between the two ends. CDR3 region: CAWSVELEQYF. CDR3 coding DNA: TGTGCCTGGAGTGTCGAGCTTGAGCAGTACTTC.

This rearrangement joins TRBV9 to TRBJ2-3; 11 bases are a match to TRBD2. Germline CDR1 is SGDLS and CDR2 is YYNGEE. This CDR3 is 15 amino acids long. V shed 3 bases, J shed 11 bases, and the junction held 11 bases outside the gene matches. The CDR3 here is CASSELSGGALEQYF. The CDR3 bases are TGTGCCAGCAGCGAGCTTAGCGGGGGGGCCTTGGAGCAGTATTTT.

The DNA for the CDR3 is TGTGCCAGCAGTTACTCCGGGGGGGACACTGAAGCTTTCTTT. This codes for CASSYSGGDTEAFF. This sequence joins TRBV6-5 and TRBJ1-1, with D perhaps matching TRBD1 (5 bases). Trimming cost V 0 bases and J 3 bases, with 8 bases left between them. CDR3 length: 14 amino acids. Germline CDR1 is MNHEY and CDR2 is SVGAGI.

This CDR3 is CASSLSLAGGVDTQYF. CDR3 sequence (DNA): TGTGCCAGCAGCTTAAGTCTAGCGGGAGGGGTGGATACGCAGTATTTT. The genes are TRBV7-2 and TRBJ2-3, with 12 bases fitting TRBD2. Germline trimming cut 2 bases from V and 6 bases from J; bases unmatched to any gene: 6. This CDR3 is built from 16 residues. The germline gives CDR1 SGHTA, CDR2 FQGNSA.

This chain uses TRBV19 with TRBJ1-1, with D unclear. CDR1 and CDR2 (germline): LNHDA, SQIVND (reference sequence). The CDR3 is 15 amino acids. The V and J ends lost 7 bases and 1 base respectively, with 16 bases between them. CDR3 region: CASNHLSQPNTEAFF. For the CDR3, the DNA is TGTGCCAGTAATCACCTGTCACAGCCGAACACTGAAGCTTTCTTT.

This chain uses TRBV5-1 with TRBJ2-2; 8 bases fit TRBD1. The germline V gene encodes CDR1 SGHRS and CDR2 YFSETQ. The CDR3 loop spans 16 amino acids. V was pared by 0 bases and J by 6 bases, with 7 bases of the junction left unmatched. The CDR3 bases are TGCGCCAGCAGCTTGGGGGACTCAGGGGGCCCCGGGGAGCTGTTTTTT. Its protein product is CASSLGDSGGPGELFF. Looking up the rest from reference TRBV5-1 and TRBJ2-2 gives the full variable domain: KAGVTQTPRYLIKTRGQQVTLSCSPISGHRSVSWYQQTPGQGLQFLFEYFSETQRNKGNFPGRFSGRQFSNSRSEMNVSTLELGDSALYLCASSLGDSGGPGELFFGEGSRLTVL.

This chain connects TRBV25-1 to TRBJ2-3, with no clear D. Trimming took 4 bases from V and 5 from J, leaving 13 bases between them. The germline CDR1 and CDR2 sequences are MGHDK and SYGVNS. CDR3 length equals 14 residues. In nucleotides, the CDR3 is TGTGCCAGCAGTGCTCGACGGCTGGGAGATACGCAGTATTTT. Translated, it gives CASSARRLGDTQYF.

The count of this clone is one. A much larger clone lies one base from this, so it may be a read error. This specimen includes other DNA sequences encoding the same CDR3. The chain links TRBV30 to TRBJ1-6; 9 bases map to TRBD1. The CDR3 sequence is 13 residues long. Germline-derived CDR1 and CDR2 are GTSNPN and SVGIG (reference sequence). This CDR3 reads CAWSRDRDSPLHF. The CDR3 DNA sequence: TGTGCCTGGAGTCGGGACAGGGATTCACCCCTTCACTTT.

The J gene is TRBJ1-3, the V gene TRBV5-6; TRBD1 is a possible D gene (5 bases). In germline, CDR1 is SGHDT, CDR2 YYEEEE. CDR3 size: 16 residues. V dropped 2 bases and J dropped 4 bases, with 16 bases sitting between them. In nucleotides, the CDR3 is TGTGCCAGCAGCTTCCGATCGACAGCTTTCGGAAACACCATATATTTT. Translation gives CASSFRSTAFGNTIYF. Based on the CDR3 plus reference TRBV5-6 and TRBJ1-3, the full variable domain is DAGVTQSPTHLIKTRGQQVTLRCSPKSGHDTVSWYQQALGQGPQFIFQYYEEEERQRGNFPDRFSGHQFPNYSSELNVNALLLGDSALYLCASSFRSTAFGNTIYFGEGSWLTVV.

The chain employs TRBV2 and TRBJ1-5; D is undetermined. Trimming cost V 2 bases and J 3 bases, with 8 bases left between them. From germline, CDR1 is SNHLY and CDR2 FYNNEI. The length of the CDR3 is 14 residues. Here the CDR3 reads CASSEMGFNQPQHF. DNA of the CDR3: TGTGCCAGCAGTGAAATGGGTTTCAATCAGCCCCAGCATTTT. The whole variable domain, remainder taken from reference TRBV2 and TRBJ1-5, is EPEVTQTPSHQVTQMGQEVILRCVPISNHLYFYWYRQILGQKVEFLVSFYNNEISEKSEIFDDQFSVERPDGSNFTLKIRSTKLEDSAMYFCASSEMGFNQPQHFGDGTRLSIL.

The gene calls are TRBV10-3 and TRBJ2-7, with 11 bases that match TRBD2. Germline assignment: CDR1 ENHRY and CDR2 SYGVKD. This CDR3 has 13 amino acids. J was trimmed by 1 base and V by 10 bases; bases with no gene match: 3. For the CDR3, the DNA is TGTGCCACAACTAGCGGGGGTTCCTACGAGCAGTACTTC. Translation: CATTSGGSYEQYF.

The V call is TRBV6-5, the J call TRBJ2-2; D unclear. Trimming stripped 8 bases from V and 7 bases from J, with 5 bases between. This CDR3 region has 10 residues. Germline V gives CDR1 MNHEY, CDR2 SVGAGI. CDR3 in DNA: TGTGCCAGCTGGGGCGGGGAGCTGTTTTTT. Residues: CASWGGELFF.

The V gene is TRBV19, the J gene TRBJ2-5, with D tentatively TRBD2 (5 bases). V was clipped by 4 bases and J by 0 bases, with 9 bases between them. The CDR3 loop spans 14 amino acids. Per germline, CDR1 LNHDA and CDR2 SQIVND (reference sequence). For the CDR3, the DNA is TGTGCCAGTAGTACGGCGGGCAACCAAGAGACCCAGTACTTC. Encoded protein: CASSTAGNQETQYF.

V gene TRBV4-1 combines with J gene TRBJ2-7, with TRBD1 matching 7 bases. Germline-derived CDR1 and CDR2 are MGHRA and YSYEKL. The CDR3 contains 14 residues. Trimming at V came to 2 bases and at J to 2 bases, leaving 3 bases not matched to a gene. The CDR3, as DNA: TGCGCCAGCAGCCAACTAGGACAGGCCTACGAGCAGTACTTC. This codes for CASSQLGQAYEQYF.

The chain joins TRBV7-2 to TRBJ1-2, with 7 nucleotides matching TRBD1. The CDR3 totals 14 residues. Trimming removed 4 bases from V and 8 bases from J; junction bases left unmatched: 10. Germline-derived CDR1 and CDR2 are SGHTA and FQGNSA. CDR3 bases: TGTGCCAGCAGCTCCCCCGCGACAGGGTACGGCTACACCTTC. Translation: CASSSPATGYGYTF.

The rearrangement links TRBV4-3 to TRBJ2-7; TRBD1 is a possible D gene (6 bases). Per germline, CDR1 LGHNA and CDR2 YSLEER. V shed 4 bases and J shed 5 bases, with 18 bases lying between them. There are 15 residues in the CDR3. The CDR3 bases are TGCGCCAGCAGCCGACGCCCCACAGGGCTAGACGAGCAGTACTTC. Its protein is CASSRRPTGLDEQYF.